The 18 T cell receptor beta chains listed next were all sequenced from one sample in a study of T cell repertoires in cytomegalovirus infection. TCRdb re-called the reads through MiXCR, storing one row per CDR3 protein. The sample carries roughly 180,000 distinct CDR3 sequences, approximately 18% recorded once. The sequencing sample was made of CD8+ T cells from PBMCs. The receptor source for this set is a human donor in good health (CMV status not recorded). Some clones in this sample may be carry-over from other donors' samples.

This clonotype occurred a few times. This chain links TRBV4-1 with TRBJ1-3; D gene unclear. The germline V gene has CDR1 MGHRA and CDR2 YSYEKL. V lost 0 bases and J lost 0, with 3 bases in between. The CDR3 length is 14 residues. The CDR3, as DNA: TGCGCCAGCAGCCAAGAGGACTCTGGAAACACCATATATTTT. Protein sequence: CASSQEDSGNTIYF.

This clonotype was recorded at least ten times. The rearrangement uses TRBV7-2 and TRBJ1-1, with D perhaps matching TRBD1 (6 bases). Per the germline V gene, CDR1 is SGHTA and CDR2 is FQGNSA. The CDR3 loop spans 13 amino acids. The V and J ends lost 8 bases and 1 base respectively, with 11 bases between them. This CDR3 reads CASLGGWNTEAFF. CDR3 DNA: TGTGCCAGCTTGGGGGGCTGGAACACTGAAGCTTTCTTT.

This chain joins TRBV2 and TRBJ1-5; D call uncertain. Germline V gene lookup returns CDR1 SNHLY and CDR2 FYNNEI. V lost 2 bases and J 8 bases, leaving 13 bases between the germline ends. The CDR3 extends over 14 amino acids. The CDR3 here is CASSERALQEPQHF. CDR3 nucleotide sequence: TGTGCCAGCAGTGAAAGGGCCCTACAAGAGCCCCAGCATTTT.

The V call is TRBV6-1, the J call TRBJ2-4; D is perhaps TRBD1 or TRBD2 (5 bases each). V dropped 3 bases and J dropped 12 bases, with 15 bases sitting between them. CDR1 MNHNS and CDR2 SASEGT come from the germline V gene. The CDR3 covers 13 residues. The CDR3 nucleotides read TGTGCCAGCAGTGAGGGGCCCCACGGGGATCAGTACTTC. Its translation is CASSEGPHGDQYF.

This clonotype was observed a handful of times. J is TRBJ2-7 and V is TRBV7-2; D is possibly TRBD1 (6 bases). Looked up from germline, CDR1 is SGHTA and CDR2 is FQGNSA. V was shortened by 0 bases and J by 3 bases, with 9 bases between the two germline ends. This CDR3 has 14 residues. The CDR3: CASSLADSYYEQYF. The CDR3 DNA reads TGTGCCAGCAGCTTAGCGGACAGCTACTACGAGCAGTACTTC.

This clonotype was detected a few times. The rearrangement joins TRBV27 to TRBJ2-7, with a weak D call TRBD1 (6 bases). Per the germline V gene, CDR1 is MNHEY and CDR2 is SMNVEV (reference sequence). V lost 4 bases and J lost 12, with 16 bases in between. The CDR3 extends over 12 amino acids. CDR3 DNA: TGTGCCAGCAGTTCACAGGGTTCCCGTCGGTACTTC. Amino acid sequence: CASSSQGSRRYF.

V gene TRBV2 combines with J gene TRBJ1-2, with D hard to call. This CDR3 has 12 amino acids. Germline V gene sequence: CDR1 SNHLY, CDR2 FYNNEI. V lost 0 bases and J lost 7, with 6 bases in between. The CDR3 DNA reads TGTGCCAGCAGTGAAGCCGACACTGGCTACACCTTC. This encodes CASSEADTGYTF.

Written as DNA, the CDR3 is TGTGCCAGCAGCTCAGGGGATAATAATGAAAAACTGTTTTTT. It translates to CASSSGDNNEKLFF. The chain couples TRBV13 to TRBJ1-4; D is possibly TRBD1 (6 bases). Trimming left V 4 bases short and J 4 bases short, with 10 bases between. Germline V gene lookup returns CDR1 PRHDT and CDR2 FYEKMQ (reference sequence). The CDR3 loop spans 14 amino acids.

The CDR3 region is CASSFVGADTQYF. The CDR3 region has the DNA TGTGCCAGCAGCTTCGTAGGCGCAGATACGCAGTATTTT. This sequence joins TRBV7-6 and TRBJ2-3; the D is unclear. V lost 3 bases, J lost 4 bases, and 8 bases lay in between. The CDR3 is 13 amino acids. CDR1 SGHVS and CDR2 FNYEAQ come from the germline V gene. Full variable domain (outside the CDR3, taken from reference TRBV7-6 and TRBJ2-3): GAGVSQSPRYKVTKRGQDVALRCDPISGHVSLYWYRQALGQGPEFLTYFNYEAQQDKSGLPNDRFSAERPEGSISTLTIQRTEQRDSAMYRCASSFVGADTQYFGPGTRLTVL.

The rearrangement uses TRBV30 and TRBJ2-7; tentative D call: TRBD2 (5 bases). Per germline, CDR1 GTSNPN and CDR2 SVGIG (reference sequence). The CDR3 spans 14 residues. V lost 0 bases, J lost 2 bases, and 11 bases lay in between. CDR3 region: CAWSVPRVPYEQYF. CDR3 nucleotides: TGTGCCTGGAGTGTACCGAGGGTGCCCTACGAGCAGTACTTC.

The table lists this clonotype with a few counts. The CDR3 DNA sequence: TGTGCCAGCAGCTCGCTTATAGCGAGACCCGGGGAGCTGTTTTTT. This sequence encodes CASSSLIARPGELFF. The chain joins TRBV11-2 to TRBJ2-2, with D perhaps matching TRBD2 (5 bases). Between the trimmed V and J ends, which lost 4 bases and 6 bases, there was a span of 15 bases. The CDR3 runs 15 residues. The germline V gene encodes CDR1 SGHAT and CDR2 FQNNGV. The whole variable domain, remainder taken from reference TRBV11-2 and TRBJ2-2, is EAGVAQSPRYKIIEKRQSVAFWCNPISGHATLYWYQQILGQGPKLLIQFQNNGVVDDSQLPKDRFSAERLKGVDSTLKIQPAKLEDSAVYLCASSSLIARPGELFFGEGSRLTVL.

This clonotype was counted between two and nine times. The CDR3: CRTGRPSPYEQYF. The CDR3 DNA reads as TGCAGGACGGGACGCCCGAGTCCCTACGAGCAGTACTTC. The chain employs TRBV20-1 and TRBJ2-7; D is perhaps TRBD1 or TRBD2 (5 bases each). The CDR3 is 13 amino acids. CDR1 is DFQATT and CDR2 is SNEGSKA in the germline V gene (reference sequence).

This clonotype occurred a few times. The genes are TRBV6-2 or TRBV6-3 and TRBJ1-2; no clear D gene. With 0 bases removed from V and 8 bases from J, the gap between germline ends came to 19 bases. Germline loops: CDR1 MNHEY, CDR2 SVGEGT. This CDR3 spans 16 amino acids. CDR3 sequence reads: CASSYSSLGGSDGYTF. The CDR3 DNA is TGTGCCAGCAGTTACTCTAGTCTAGGCGGGTCGGACGGCTACACCTTC.

The chain's CDR3 is CAISESAGLNTEAFF. The CDR3 nucleotides are TGTGCCATCAGTGAGTCGGCAGGGTTGAACACTGAAGCTTTCTTT. This chain connects TRBV10-3 to TRBJ1-1; D is perhaps TRBD1 (5 bases). Germline values: CDR1 ENHRY, CDR2 SYGVKD. CDR3 length: 15 amino acids. V lost 0 bases, J lost 0 bases, and 8 bases lay in between.

The table lists this clonotype with a few counts. The chain links TRBV7-2 to TRBJ2-3; 8 bases line up with TRBD2. CDR1 and CDR2 (germline): SGHTA, FQGNSA. The CDR3 runs 16 residues. The J segment lost 4 bases and the V segment lost 0 bases, leaving 6 bases of the junction unmatched. CDR3 loop: CASSLARAGVADTQYF. The DNA of the CDR3 is TGTGCCAGCAGCTTAGCTCGAGCGGGGGTGGCAGATACGCAGTATTTT.

This clonotype has a handful of counts. This sequence joins TRBV20-1 and TRBJ1-2, with TRBD1 matching over 7 bases. CDR1 DFQATT and CDR2 SNEGSKA come from the germline V gene (reference sequence). Trimming took 2 bases from V and 4 from J; bases not matched to a gene: 10. The CDR3 is made up of 15 amino acids. CDR3 nucleotides: TGCAGTGCTAGATGGGACAGCATGAGGGGCTATGGCTACACCTTC. As protein: CSARWDSMRGYGYTF.

The chain carries TRBV14 and TRBJ1-1; 7 bases fit TRBD1. With 1 base clipped from V and 0 bases from J, the junction kept 8 bases outside the gene matches. Germline CDR1 is SGHDN and CDR2 is FVKESK. The CDR3 runs to 17 residues. The CDR3 spells CASSQGFMGQMNTEAFF. Written as DNA, the CDR3 is TGTGCCAGCAGCCAAGGGTTCATGGGACAGATGAACACTGAAGCTTTCTTT.

This rearrangement joins TRBV6-2 or TRBV6-3 to TRBJ2-4; no definite D call. The germline V and J ends were trimmed by 1 base and 8 bases, with 18 bases remaining between them. The CDR3 is 16 amino acids. Germline CDR1 and CDR2: MNHEY and SVGEGT. The CDR3 loop is CASSYLDRAGEDIQYF. The DNA for the CDR3 is TGTGCCAGCAGTTACTTAGATCGGGCAGGAGAGGACATTCAGTACTTC.